These T cell receptor beta chains were read from a single sample in a study of cytomegalovirus exposure and HLA in healthy donors. Profiling relied on immunoSEQ multiplex PCR, and the TCRdb table lists in-frame clones only, not all of them. The repertoire has about 140,000 clones, roughly three quarters of them found once; the top ten carry over 2%. The sequenced sample was PBMCs. The receptors were gathered from a man aged 25 to 40 in good health and CMV-seronegative. Both conserved end residues are part of each CDR3. The D gene is left open where the match is weak. Clone size is stated in some rows and not others, as once, few, many or a class when expanded.

size: -
J: TRBJ2-7
D: TRBD2
V: TRBV2
CDR3: CASGGLGPYEQYF
DNA: TGTGCCAGCGGGGGACTAGGCCCCTACGAGCAGTACTTC

size: -
J: TRBJ1-5
D: -
V: TRBV6-5
CDR3: CASSYRGTQPQHF
DNA: TGTGCCAGCAGTTACCGGGGTACTCAGCCCCAGCATTTT

size: -
J: TRBJ2-7
D: TRBD1
V: TRBV7-9
CDR3: CASSFVGTGLEQYF
DNA: TGTGCCAGCAGCTTTGTAGGGACAGGGTTAGAGCAGTACTTC

size: -
J: TRBJ1-1
D: -
V: TRBV11-2
CDR3: CASSSSLRQKNTEAFF
DNA: TGTGCCAGCAGCTCCTCCCTGCGACAGAAGAACACTGAAGCTTTCTTT

size: -
J: TRBJ2-1
D: TRBD2
V: TRBV28
CDR3: CASSLRERYNEQFF
DNA: TGTGCCAGCAGTTTGCGGGAGAGGTACAATGAGCAGTTCTTC

size: -
J: TRBJ2-5
D: -
V: TRBV5-8
CDR3: CASRRVGGQETQYF
DNA: TGTGCCAGCAGGCGAGTTGGAGGGCAAGAGACCCAGTACTTC

size: -
J: TRBJ2-5
D: TRBD1
V: TRBV28
CDR3: CASSSAARGRETQYF
DNA: TGTGCCAGCAGTTCGGCGGCCAGGGGGCGGGAGACCCAGTACTTC

size: few
J: TRBJ1-3
D: -
V: TRBV15
CDR3: CATSRDFSVGNTIYF
DNA: TGTGCCACCAGCAGAGATTTCAGTGTTGGAAACACCATATATTTT

size: -
J: TRBJ2-7
D: TRBD2
V: TRBV15
CDR3: CATSRDQVAGEEQYF
DNA: TGTGCCACCAGCAGAGATCAGGTAGCGGGAGAGGAGCAGTACTTC

size: -
J: TRBJ2-7
D: TRBD1
V: TRBV10-3
CDR3: CAIRGGQGIYEQYF
DNA: TGTGCCATCAGGGGGGGACAGGGAATCTACGAGCAGTACTTC

size: -
J: TRBJ1-5
D: TRBD1
V: TRBV5-1
CDR3: CASSFGDRVDSNQPQHF
DNA: TGCGCCAGCAGCTTTGGGGACAGGGTTGATAGCAATCAGCCCCAGCATTTT

size: -
J: TRBJ2-7
D: -
V: TRBV5-1
CDR3: CASSLVTGATYEQYF
DNA: TGCGCCAGCAGCTTGGTAACAGGCGCTACCTACGAGCAGTACTTC

size: -
J: TRBJ2-7
D: TRBD1
V: TRBV5-8
CDR3: CASSIPGTGGAEQYF
DNA: TGTGCCAGCAGCATTCCCGGGACAGGGGGTGCCGAGCAGTACTTC

size: -
J: TRBJ2-2
D: TRBD1
V: TRBV19
CDR3: CATFTGQGLNTGELFF
DNA: TGTGCCACCTTCACAGGACAGGGATTGAACACCGGGGAGCTGTTTTTT

size: -
J: TRBJ2-5
D: -
V: TRBV5-4
CDR3: CASSLAYQDPQETQYF
DNA: TGTGCCAGCAGCTTGGCCTATCAGGATCCTCAAGAGACCCAGTACTTC

size: -
J: TRBJ1-6
D: -
V: TRBV15
CDR3: CATSEQGSYNSPLHF
DNA: TGTGCCACCAGCGAACAGGGCTCCTATAATTCACCCCTCCACTTT

size: few
J: TRBJ1-4
D: TRBD1
V: TRBV19
CDR3: CASSIYDRGRTNEKLFF
DNA: TGTGCCAGTAGTATTTACGACAGGGGGCGAACTAATGAAAAACTGTTTTTT

size: -
J: TRBJ2-1
D: -
V: TRBV5-1
CDR3: CASSLGGPGEQFF
DNA: TGCGCCAGCAGCTTGGGAGGGCCAGGTGAGCAGTTCTTC

size: once
J: TRBJ2-2
D: TRBD1
V: TRBV15
CDR3: CATSRVIDRGFTGELFF
DNA: TGTGCCACCAGCAGAGTAATCGACAGGGGATTTACCGGGGAGCTGTTTTTT

size: -
J: TRBJ2-1
D: -
V: TRBV13
CDR3: CASSLRGGEQFF
DNA: TGTGCCAGCAGCCTCAGGGGTGGTGAGCAGTTCTTC

size: -
J: TRBJ2-7
D: TRBD1
V: TRBV28
CDR3: CASSQGVHEQYF
DNA: TGTGCCAGCAGTCAGGGGGTACACGAGCAGTACTTC

size: -
J: TRBJ2-2
D: -
V: TRBV11-2
CDR3: CASSLDPQAAGGELFF
DNA: TGTGCCAGCAGCTTAGACCCCCAGGCGGCGGGCGGGGAGCTGTTTTTT

size: -
J: TRBJ2-1
D: TRBD2
V: TRBV5-1
CDR3: CASSLAGTSVDEQFF
DNA: TGCGCCAGCAGCTTGGCCGGGACTAGCGTCGATGAGCAGTTCTTC

size: -
J: TRBJ2-3
D: TRBD2
V: TRBV19
CDR3: CATLAGGRTDTQYF
DNA: TGTGCCACCTTAGCGGGAGGGCGCACAGATACGCAGTATTTT